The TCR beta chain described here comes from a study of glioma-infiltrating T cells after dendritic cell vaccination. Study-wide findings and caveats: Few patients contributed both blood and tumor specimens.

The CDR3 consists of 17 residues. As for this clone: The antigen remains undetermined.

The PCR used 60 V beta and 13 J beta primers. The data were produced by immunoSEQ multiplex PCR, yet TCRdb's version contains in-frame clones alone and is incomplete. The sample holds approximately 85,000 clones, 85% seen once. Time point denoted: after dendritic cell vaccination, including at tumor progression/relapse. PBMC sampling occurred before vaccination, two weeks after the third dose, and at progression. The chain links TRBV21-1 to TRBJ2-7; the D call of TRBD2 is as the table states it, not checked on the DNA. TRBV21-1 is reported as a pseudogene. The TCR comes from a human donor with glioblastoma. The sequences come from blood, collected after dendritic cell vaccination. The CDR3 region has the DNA TGTGCCAGCAGCAAATGTAGCCAGCCCGAACCTTCCTACGAGCAGTACTTC. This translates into CASSKCSQPEPSYEQYF.